This T cell receptor (beta chain) was profiled in a study of T cell responses to AZD1222 COVID-19 vaccine. On this clone itself: The antigen remains undetermined.

Study outcomes and limitations: AZD1222 recipients seropositive at baseline numbered only 5 or 6. Clonal diversity may have been underestimated in mostly white British donors. Reportedly, nearly half the spike-specific TCRs target unmutated variant regions. Breadth and depth of Spike-specific TCRs rose after two AZD1222 doses.

The table came from immunoSEQ multiplex PCR; TCRdb's copy has only in-frame clones and leaves some out. The sample records under 200,000 clones, about 89% being singletons. The CDR3 contains 15 residues. Trimming took 7 bases from V and 2 from J; bases not matched to a gene: 6. Germline values: CDR1 MRHNA, CDR2 SNTAGT. Sequencing was performed on peripheral blood, taken on day 0 of MenACWY control vaccination. The chain recombines TRBV6-4 with TRBJ2-5, with TRBD1 matching 11 bases. The sequence came from an adult in good health. As DNA, the CDR3 is TGTGCCAGCAACGGGACAGGGGGGATACAAGAGACCCAGTACTTC. The encoded protein is CASNGTGGIQETQYF.